This TCR beta chain was identified during a study of shared clonotypes between healthy human individuals. The germline V gene encodes CDR1 SGHTA and CDR2 FQGNSA. V lost 4 bases to trimming and J lost 7 bases; unmatched junction nucleotides: 13. CDR3 length: 16 residues. It was on ten immunoSEQ deep assay plates that unsorted PBMC DNA was sequenced. Sequencing used immunoSEQ multiplex PCR; TCRdb keeps in-frame clones, though not all of them. The sample comprises about 490,000 clones, 79% of which are singletons, and approximately 12% rests with the top ten. Sequenced input: PBMCs. This receptor was identified in a woman aged 40 to 50 in good health. Some clones in this sample may be carry-over from other donors' samples. This chain links TRBV7-2 with TRBJ1-5; 7 positions agree with TRBD1. In DNA form, the CDR3 reads TGTGCCAGCAGCTCGGGGACAGTTGGGGTGGGCCAGCCCCAGCATTTT. Protein sequence: CASSSGTVGVGQPQHF.